This entry concerns a single T cell receptor beta chain. Its specificity is not known. Vbeta (60) and Jbeta (13) primers were used in the PCR. Method: immunoSEQ multiplex PCR; TCRdb's copy keeps in-frame clones and lacks some. The repertoire holds some 150,000 clones, 82% seen once, with more than 2.5% in the top ten. This entry is derived from a study of cytomegalovirus exposure and HLA in healthy donors. Study-wide points: Later analysis demonstrated an association between a missense DCLRE1C variant and TCR beta V- and J-gene trimming. Sequencing depth roughly uniform across donors was assumed in presence/absence analyses. Rare sequences made up most TCRs, while some public TCRs were found in many donors.

The V gene end was trimmed by 6 bases and the J gene end by 3 bases; junction bases not matched to a gene: 10. Germline CDR1 SGHTS, CDR2 YDEGEE. The length of the CDR3 is 16 residues. The receptor was isolated from a man aged 18 to 30 in good health and CMV-seropositive. Sequenced material: PBMCs. The chain recombines TRBV5-8 with TRBJ2-2; 8 positions agree with TRBD1. The DNA for the CDR3 is TGTGCCAGCACCCGGGACAGGTCACTATACACCGGGGAGCTGTTTTTT. It yields the protein CASTRDRSLYTGELFF. Using reference TRBV5-8 and TRBJ2-2 for the parts outside the CDR3, the full variable domain is EAGVTQSPTHLIKTRGQQATLRCSPISGHTSVYWYQQALGLGLQFLLWYDEGEERNRGNFPPRFSGRQFPNYSSELNVNALELEDSALYLCASTRDRSLYTGELFFGEGSRLTVL.